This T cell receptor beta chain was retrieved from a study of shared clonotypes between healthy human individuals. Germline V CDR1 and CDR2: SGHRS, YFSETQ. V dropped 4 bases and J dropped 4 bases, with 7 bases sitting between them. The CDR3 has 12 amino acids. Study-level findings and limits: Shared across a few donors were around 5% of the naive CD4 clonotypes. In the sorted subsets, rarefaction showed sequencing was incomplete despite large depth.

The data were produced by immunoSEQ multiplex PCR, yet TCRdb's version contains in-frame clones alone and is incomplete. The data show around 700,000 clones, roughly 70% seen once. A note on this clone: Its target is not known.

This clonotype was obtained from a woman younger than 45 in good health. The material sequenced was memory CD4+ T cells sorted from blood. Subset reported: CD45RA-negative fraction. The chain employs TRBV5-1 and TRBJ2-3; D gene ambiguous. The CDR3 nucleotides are TGCGCCAGCAGCCCGAGAGCAGATACGCAGTATTTT. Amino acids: CASSPRADTQYF.